The 18 T cell receptor beta chains below were found in one sample sequenced in a study of T cell repertoires in ileal Crohn's disease. As to time point: neoterminal ileum biopsy at postoperative endoscopy, about 6 months after surgery. Clones were read by immunoSEQ multiplex PCR, and TCRdb kept only the in-frame ones, dropping some. The sample lists 2,500 to 3,500 clones; about 88% were seen once. What was sequenced was ileal tissue. These receptor sequences come from an adult with Crohn's disease.

The V gene is TRBV7-9, the J gene TRBJ1-6; possible D gene TRBD1, 6 bases. The germline V gene has CDR1 SEHNR and CDR2 FQNEAQ (reference sequence). V dropped 2 bases and J dropped 7 bases, with 12 bases sitting between them. The CDR3 has 15 residues. CDR3 sequence: CASSLSGTTNSPLHF. CDR3 bases: TGTGCCAGCAGCTTATCCGGGACAACCAATTCACCCCTCCACTTT.

The V gene is TRBV30, the J gene TRBJ2-7; TRBD2 aligns across 7 bases. The germline CDR1 and CDR2 sequences are GTSNPN and SVGIG (reference sequence). This CDR3 region has 16 residues. V shed 0 bases, J shed 0 bases, and the junction held 8 bases outside the gene matches. The DNA for the CDR3 is TGTGCCTGGAGTGTACGATGGGGGGGGGTCTCCTACGAGCAGTACTTC. Protein sequence: CAWSVRWGGVSYEQYF. The variable domain in full, with the rest retrieved from reference TRBV30 and TRBJ2-7, is SQTIHQWPATLVQPVGSPLSLECTVEGTSNPNLYWYRQAAGRGLQLLFYSVGIGQISSEVPQNLSASRPQDRQFILSSKKLLLSDSGFYLCAWSVRWGGVSYEQYFGPGTRLTVT.

This chain links TRBV7-9 with TRBJ2-3; 7 bases align to TRBD1. Germline CDR1 SEHNR, CDR2 FQNEAQ (reference sequence). The junction had 11 bases not matched to a gene; V was cut back by 3 bases and J by 2 bases. The CDR3 length is 17 residues. The CDR3 sequence: CASSFRGGPRHTDTQYF. The CDR3, as DNA: TGTGCCAGCAGCTTCCGAGGGGGCCCACGCCACACAGATACGCAGTATTTT.

V is TRBV6-1 and J is TRBJ2-7; possibly TRBD1 or TRBD2 for D (5 bases each). This CDR3 has 14 residues. From germline, CDR1 is MNHNS and CDR2 SASEGT. V lost 6 bases and J lost 2, with 14 bases in between. CDR3 sequence: CASSHGTAAYEQYF. The CDR3, as DNA: TGTGCCAGCAGCCACGGGACGGCAGCCTACGAGCAGTACTTC.

About this clone: The same CDR3 is also encoded by other DNA sequences in this sample. The V and J genes are TRBV30 and TRBJ1-2; D call uncertain. Trimming cost V 2 bases and J 5 bases, with 15 bases left between them. The CDR3 has 14 residues. From germline, CDR1 is GTSNPN and CDR2 SVGIG (reference sequence). The CDR3 nucleotides are TGTGCCTGGAGTTTGCTGGGCAGAAATTATGGCTACACCTTC. This gives the protein CAWSLLGRNYGYTF. The full variable domain, completed using reference TRBV30 and TRBJ1-2, is SQTIHQWPATLVQPVGSPLSLECTVEGTSNPNLYWYRQAAGRGLQLLFYSVGIGQISSEVPQNLSASRPQDRQFILSSKKLLLSDSGFYLCAWSLLGRNYGYTFGSGTRLTVV.

This rearrangement joins TRBV5-1 to TRBJ2-3; 9 bases fit TRBD1. The CDR3 is made up of 14 amino acids. The germline CDR1 and CDR2 sequences are SGHRS and YFSETQ. Trimming removed 9 bases from V and 1 base from J; junction bases left unmatched: 6. CDR3 bases: TGCGCCACCCAACGGACAGGGGGCACAGATACGCAGTATTTT. It yields the protein CATQRTGGTDTQYF.

This clone was recorded only once. The chain recombines TRBV21-1 with TRBJ1-1. TRBV21-1 is an annotated pseudogene. The CDR3 consists of 21 residues. CDR3 sequence reads: CASSKGRGTRPWWVPNTEAFF. CDR3 coding DNA: TGTGCCAGCAGCAAAGGGAGGGGCACCCGACCCTGGTGGGTTCCGAACACTGAAGCTTTCTTT.

The chain has TRBV19 and TRBJ2-7; D might be TRBD1 (5 bases). Trimming took off 5 bases at V and 1 base at J, with 9 bases between the two ends. Germline values: CDR1 LNHDA, CDR2 SQIVND (reference sequence). The CDR3 is 13 amino acids. The CDR3 sequence: CASSDQGSYEQYF. DNA for the CDR3: TGTGCCAGTAGTGACCAGGGTTCCTACGAGCAGTACTTC.

This clone was observed a few times. The rearrangement joins TRBV29-1 to TRBJ1-6; D is unclear. V lost 7 bases and J lost 2, with 12 bases in between. This CDR3 has 14 amino acids. Per germline, CDR1 SQVTM and CDR2 ANQGSEA. CDR3 bases: TGCAGCGGTAGTTATAAGACCTATAATTCACCCCTCCACTTT. Residues: CSGSYKTYNSPLHF.

This sequence joins TRBV29-1 and TRBJ2-5; D is undetermined. Between the trimmed V and J ends, which lost 8 bases and 2 bases, there was a span of 18 bases. The CDR3 totals 14 residues. Germline V gene lookup returns CDR1 SQVTM and CDR2 ANQGSEA. CDR3 nucleotide sequence: TGCAGCTGGGTCAGTAGCAGAGTACAAGAGACCCAGTACTTC. Translating gives CSWVSSRVQETQYF. Full variable domain (outside the CDR3, taken from reference TRBV29-1 and TRBJ2-5): SAVISQKPSRDICQRGTSLTIQCQVDSQVTMMFWYRQQPGQSLTLIATANQGSEATYESGFVIDKFPISRPNLTFSTLTVSNMSPEDSSIYLCSWVSSRVQETQYFGPGTRLLVL.

The gene calls are TRBV27 and TRBJ2-1; TRBD2 matches 8 bases. V lost 0 bases, J lost 7 bases, and 11 bases stayed unmatched. CDR1 and CDR2 from the germline V gene are MNHEY and SMNVEV (reference sequence). The CDR3 loop spans 17 amino acids. The CDR3 DNA sequence: TGTGCCAGCAGTTTATCCCTGGGTCGGGGGGGCAGTAATGAGCAGTTCTTC. As protein: CASSLSLGRGGSNEQFF.

The chain employs TRBV5-1 and TRBJ2-2; 7 bases are shared with TRBD1. CDR3 size: 15 residues. The trim removed 4 bases at V and 0 bases at J, leaving 3 bases unmatched. Per the germline V gene, CDR1 is SGHRS and CDR2 is YFSETQ. The CDR3 DNA is TGCGCCAGCAGCCAACAGGGGCCGAACACCGGGGAGCTGTTTTTT. This gives the protein CASSQQGPNTGELFF.

The V gene is TRBV2, the J gene TRBJ1-3; no reliable D call. This CDR3 has 15 residues. V lost 6 bases to trimming and J lost 0 bases, with 12 bases between them. From germline, CDR1 is SNHLY and CDR2 FYNNEI. CDR3 residues: CASRSRANSGNTIYF. CDR3 sequence (DNA): TGTGCCAGCAGGTCAAGGGCTAACTCTGGAAACACCATATATTTT.

This sequence joins TRBV27 and TRBJ1-2; D unresolved. V lost 6 bases, J lost 8 bases, and 13 bases lay in between. Germline V gene sequence: CDR1 MNHEY, CDR2 SMNVEV (reference sequence). The CDR3 has 12 amino acids. CDR3 loop: CASSQYLGGYTF. CDR3 DNA sequence: TGTGCCAGCAGCCAGTATTTGGGAGGCTACACCTTC.

The chain uses TRBV12-2 and TRBJ2-7; TRBD2 reflects the table's D call only, with no check against the DNA. TRBV12-2 is classified as a pseudogene. The CDR3 is 14 residues long. This CDR3 reads CASRLGEGSYEQYF. The CDR3 DNA reads TGTGCAAGTCGCTTAGGGGAGGGGTCCTACGAGCAGTACTTC.

This chain uses TRBV7-6 with TRBJ1-2; D might be TRBD1 (5 bases). Trimming cost V 5 bases and J 4 bases, with 14 bases left between them. Germline V gives CDR1 SGHVS, CDR2 FNYEAQ. The CDR3 length is 14 residues. This CDR3 is CASSHLGVSYGYTF. CDR3 DNA: TGTGCCAGCAGCCACCTGGGGGTTTCCTATGGCTACACCTTC.

The chain carries TRBV6-1 and TRBJ2-1; D not certain. Trimming took 6 bases from V and 5 from J, leaving 11 bases between them. Germline V CDR1 and CDR2: MNHNS, SASEGT. This CDR3 has 13 amino acids. As DNA, the CDR3 is TGTGCCAGCAGAGGGCCGGTCGACAATGAGCAGTTCTTC. Translated, it gives CASRGPVDNEQFF.

This clone has only one observation. J is TRBJ1-6 and V is TRBV14; D unresolved. Germline assignment: CDR1 SGHDN and CDR2 FVKESK. V was trimmed by 0 bases and J by 10 bases, leaving 7 bases between them. The CDR3 spans 13 residues. CDR3 bases: TGTGCCAGCAGCCAAGATAGGAGGTCACCCCTCCACTTT. Amino acids: CASSQDRRSPLHF. The whole variable domain, filled in from reference TRBV14 and TRBJ1-6, reads EAGVTQFPSHSVIEKGQTVTLRCDPISGHDNLYWYRRVMGKEIKFLLHFVKESKQDESGMPNNRFLAERTGGTYSTLKVQPAELEDSGVYFCASSQDRRSPLHFGNGTRLTVT.